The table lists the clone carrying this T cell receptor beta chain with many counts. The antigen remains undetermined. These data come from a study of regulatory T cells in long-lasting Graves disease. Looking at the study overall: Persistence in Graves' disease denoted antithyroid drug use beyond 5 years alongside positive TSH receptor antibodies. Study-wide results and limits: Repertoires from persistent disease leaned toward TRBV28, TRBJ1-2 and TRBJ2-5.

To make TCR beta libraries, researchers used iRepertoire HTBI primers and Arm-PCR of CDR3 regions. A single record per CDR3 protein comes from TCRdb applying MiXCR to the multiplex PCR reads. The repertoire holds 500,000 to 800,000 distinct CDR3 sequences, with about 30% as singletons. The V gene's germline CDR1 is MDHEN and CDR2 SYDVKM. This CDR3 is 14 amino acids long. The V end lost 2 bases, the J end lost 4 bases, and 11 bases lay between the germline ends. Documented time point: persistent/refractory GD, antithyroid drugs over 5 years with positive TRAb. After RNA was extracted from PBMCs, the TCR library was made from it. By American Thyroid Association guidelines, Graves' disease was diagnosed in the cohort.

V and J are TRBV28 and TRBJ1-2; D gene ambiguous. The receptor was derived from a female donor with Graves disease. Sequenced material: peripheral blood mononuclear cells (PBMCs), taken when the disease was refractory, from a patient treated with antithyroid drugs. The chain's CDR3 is CASSLRPRRYGYTF. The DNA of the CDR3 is TGTGCCAGCAGTTTAAGGCCCAGACGCTATGGCTACACCTTC.